Shown below are 32 T cell receptor beta chains from a single sample sequenced in a study of molecular identifiers for immune sequencing clone quantification. From the PCR reads, TCRdb called clonotypes with MiXCR, one entry per CDR3 protein. The sample carries about 640,000 distinct CDR3 sequences, about 20% recorded once. The sequenced sample consisted of naive CD8+ T cells from blood, with Jurkat cell RNA spiked in. Subset here: FACS-sorted CD8+CD4-CCR7+CD45RA+ naive T cells. These receptors all come from a human donor in good health. Some libraries in this study had Jurkat cell RNA spiked in.

Of note for this clonotype: One junction end does not reproduce the germline sequence, and a read error may be involved. J is TRBJ2-6 and V is TRBV20-1; D gene uncertain. Germline CDR1 DFQATT, CDR2 SNEGSKA (reference sequence). The CDR3 contains 15 residues. The CDR3 loop reads CGARDGNSGANVLTF. The CDR3 DNA is TGCGGTGCTAGAGATGGCAACTCTGGGGCCAACGTCCTGACTTTC.

On this clonotype itself: A single base separates this from a much larger clone, so it may be a read error. The chain recombines TRBV4-3 with TRBJ2-7; no clear D gene. Germline CDR1 LGHNA, CDR2 YSLEER. The CDR3 runs to 14 residues. The CDR3 sequence: CAGSQGVGPHEQYF. In nucleotides, the CDR3 is TGCGCCGGCAGCCAAGGAGTAGGCCCCCACGAGCAGTACTTC.

This clonotype was observed a handful of times. The chain links TRBV4-2 to TRBJ1-4; no definite D call. The germline gives CDR1 LGHNA, CDR2 YNFKEQ. Deletions cut 3 bases from V and 6 bases from J, with 17 bases between. The CDR3 is 16 amino acids. For the CDR3, the DNA is TGTGCCAGCAGCCATGTCCTTTATAGTCAGGATGAAAAACTGTTTTTT. The encoded protein is CASSHVLYSQDEKLFF.

V is TRBV6-1 and J is TRBJ2-7; D is undetermined. This CDR3 is built from 16 residues. Looked up from germline, CDR1 is MNHNS and CDR2 is SASEGT. Trimming shortened V by 2 bases and J by 4 bases, and 18 bases separated the two germline ends. The chain's CDR3 is CASSEYSFGSAYEQYF. The CDR3 bases are TGTGCCAGCAGTGAATATTCTTTCGGGTCAGCGTACGAGCAGTACTTC.

In this sample, this clonotype turned up many times. This chain connects TRBV5-1 to TRBJ2-5; TRBD1 matches 9 bases. Unmatched junction bases numbered 3, after V lost 1 base and J lost 2 bases. There are 15 residues in the CDR3. Germline CDR1 is SGHRS and CDR2 is YFSETQ. The CDR3 sequence is CASSLLGQGQETQYF. The DNA of the CDR3 is TGCGCCAGCAGCTTGTTGGGACAGGGACAAGAGACCCAGTACTTC.

Remarks on this clonotype: A much larger clone lies one base from this, so it may be a read error. This chain joins TRBV28 and TRBJ2-7; 12 bases align to TRBD2. V shed 11 bases, J shed 6 bases, and the junction held 11 bases outside the gene matches. In germline, CDR1 is MDHEN, CDR2 SYDVKM. The CDR3 is 14 residues long. The CDR3 coding sequence is TGTGCCGGCTGTTTGACTAGCGGGAGCAGCGAGCAGTACTTC. It yields the protein CAGCLTSGSSEQYF.

This clonotype was seen only a few times. The chain recombines TRBV7-6 with TRBJ2-1, with D hard to call. Germline CDR1 and CDR2: SGHVS and FNYEAQ. This CDR3 region has 17 residues. V lost 1 base, J lost 2 bases, and 15 bases lay in between. The CDR3 protein is CASSLDRPTSTYNEQFF. CDR3 bases: TGTGCCAGCAGCTTAGATCGGCCTACCTCAACCTACAATGAGCAGTTCTTC.

There are many counts of this clonotype. The genes are TRBV9 and TRBJ2-3; D is perhaps TRBD1 or TRBD2 (5 bases each). The length of the CDR3 is 15 residues. Trimming pared 6 bases from V and 3 bases from J, leaving 17 bases between. The V gene's germline CDR1 is SGDLS and CDR2 YYNGEE. As DNA, the CDR3 is TGTGCCAGCACCAAAGGGGAGTTAAGTACAGATACGCAGTATTTT. This sequence encodes CASTKGELSTDTQYF.

Only a few counts were recorded for this clonotype. The CDR3 ends on some other residue instead of the conserved phenylalanine or tryptophan, so this is likely a read error. The chain has TRBV6-2 or TRBV6-3 and TRBJ1-1; no reliable D call. The CDR3 is made up of 15 amino acids. Germline CDR1 MNHEY, CDR2 SVGEGT. Trimming shortened V by 2 bases and J by 0 bases, and 10 bases separated the two germline ends. This CDR3 is CASSYVASMNTEAFL. CDR3 DNA sequence: TGTGCCAGCAGTTACGTCGCCAGTATGAACACTGAAGCTTTCCTT.

The chain carries TRBV12-5 and TRBJ2-1, with D maybe TRBD1 (6 bases). The V gene lost 2 bases and the J gene lost 10 bases, with 9 bases spanning the gap. This CDR3 has 12 residues. Germline CDR1 reads LGHNT; CDR2 reads FRNRAP. The CDR3 spells CASGLPGVEQFF. The CDR3 bases are TGTGCTAGTGGTTTGCCAGGGGTGGAGCAGTTCTTC.

About this clonotype itself: A read error is possible here, since a much larger clone lies one base away. The final CDR3 position lacks the conserved phenylalanine or tryptophan, pointing to a likely read error. The V gene is TRBV30, the J gene TRBJ2-7; TRBD2 might be the D (5 bases). This CDR3 is built from 13 residues. Trimming removed 0 bases at V and 1 base at J, with 7 bases between. The germline gives CDR1 GTSNPN, CDR2 SVGIG (reference sequence). As DNA, the CDR3 is TGTGCCTGGAGTGTTACGGGATCCTACGAGCAGTACCTC. It specifies CAWSVTGSYEQYL.

This clonotype showed up many times. V gene TRBV19 combines with J gene TRBJ1-2; no reliable D call. Per germline, CDR1 LNHDA and CDR2 SQIVND (reference sequence). CDR3 length: 14 amino acids. V was pared by 5 bases and J by 3 bases, with 13 bases between. The CDR3: CASSFSADHYGYTF. The CDR3, as DNA: TGTGCCAGTAGTTTCTCCGCGGACCACTATGGCTACACCTTC.

Comments on this clonotype: A much larger clonotype is one base distant, so this may be a read error. The V and J genes are TRBV30 and TRBJ2-5; no definite D call. Per germline, CDR1 GTSNPN and CDR2 SVGIG (reference sequence). CDR3 length equals 14 residues. CDR3 region: CAWGVPRIQETQYF. DNA for the CDR3: TGTGCCTGGGGTGTACCCAGGATACAAGAGACCCAGTACTTC.

This clonotype was found a few times. The CDR3: CASRARRGGLDEQYF. DNA of the CDR3: TGTGCCAGCAGAGCCAGAAGGGGGGGCCTTGACGAGCAGTACTTC. This chain uses TRBV27 with TRBJ2-7, with D possibly TRBD2 on 7 matching bases. The CDR3 loop spans 15 amino acids. V was trimmed by 6 bases and J by 5 bases, leaving 20 bases between them. Germline assignment: CDR1 MNHEY and CDR2 SMNVEV (reference sequence).

This clonotype has at least ten counts. The chain has TRBV18 and TRBJ1-1, with 10 bases lining up with TRBD1. This CDR3 is built from 16 residues. Germline V gene data show CDR1 as KGHSH and CDR2 as LQKENI. The ends lost 4 bases at V and 1 base at J; junction bases unmatched: 6. For the CDR3, the DNA is TGTGCCAGCTCACAAGACAGGGGGCTCCGGAACACTGAAGCTTTCTTT. Encoded protein: CASSQDRGLRNTEAFF.

In its sample, this clonotype was seen a few times. This chain links TRBV7-9 with TRBJ2-1; D remains ambiguous. The length of the CDR3 is 13 residues. The ends were cut back, 5 bases at V and 3 bases at J, with 8 bases in the middle. Looked up from germline, CDR1 is SEHNR and CDR2 is FQNEAQ (reference sequence). The CDR3 loop reads CASSLDHYNEQFF. The CDR3, as DNA: TGTGCCAGCAGCCTAGACCACTACAATGAGCAGTTCTTC.

The rearrangement uses TRBV12-3 or TRBV12-4 and TRBJ1-2; possible D gene TRBD1, 6 bases. The CDR3 runs to 15 residues. The germline V and J ends were trimmed by 3 bases and 4 bases, with 15 bases remaining between them. For the CDR3, the DNA is TGTGCCAGCAGTTTCCTAATTCGGGACACCTATGGCTACACCTTC. It yields the protein CASSFLIRDTYGYTF.

A remark on this clonotype: A read error may explain this, as a much larger clone is one base away. V usage is TRBV12-3 or TRBV12-4 and J usage is TRBJ2-3; 11 bases line up with TRBD2. The CDR3 loop spans 16 amino acids. CDR3 DNA: TGTGCCAGCAATCCAACCTCTAGCGGGGGGACAGATTCGCAGTATTTT. Translated, it gives CASNPTSSGGTDSQYF.

A remark on this clonotype: This may come from a read error, since a much larger clone is one base off. The chain joins TRBV7-9 to TRBJ2-6, with D maybe TRBD1 (5 bases). Germline CDR1 and CDR2: SEHNR and FQNEAQ (reference sequence). The CDR3 contains 19 residues. V gave up 5 bases and J gave up 2 bases, with 22 bases separating them. CDR3 DNA sequence: TGTGCCAGCAGCCCTCCACTTGCTCGGACACCCCCTGGGGCCAACGTCCTGACTTTC. The encoded protein is CASSPPLARTPPGANVLTF.

The rearrangement links TRBV15 to TRBJ2-7; D is possibly TRBD1 or TRBD2 (5 bases each). The CDR3 totals 15 residues. Germline CDR1 and CDR2: LNHNV and YYDKDF (reference sequence). V gave up 0 bases and J gave up 7 bases, with 16 bases separating them. CDR3 nucleotides: TGTGCCACCAGCAGAGATTTGGGGACCCCGGGGGAGCAGTACTTC. It yields the protein CATSRDLGTPGEQYF.

This chain connects TRBV13 to TRBJ2-2; perhaps TRBD2 as D (6 bases). The CDR3 covers 15 residues. Germline CDR1 PRHDT, CDR2 FYEKMQ (reference sequence). V lost 2 bases to trimming and J lost 4 bases, with 11 bases between them. The DNA of the CDR3 is TGTGCCAGCAGCTTAAAGGGACTTATCACCGGGGAGCTGTTTTTT. It yields the protein CASSLKGLITGELFF.

This chain links TRBV19 with TRBJ1-1; possible D gene TRBD1, 6 bases. The germline V gene has CDR1 LNHDA and CDR2 SQIVND (reference sequence). V lost 4 bases and J 3 bases, leaving 15 bases between the germline ends. This CDR3 has 15 residues. The CDR3 region has the DNA TGTGCCAGTAGTACCATACAGGGACCCGACACTGAAGCTTTCTTT. Translating gives CASSTIQGPDTEAFF.

A word on this clonotype: This may stem from a read error, because a much larger clone lies one nucleotide away. V is TRBV28 and J is TRBJ2-7, with unresolved D. CDR1 and CDR2 from the germline V gene are MDHEN and SYDVKM. The CDR3 loop spans 13 amino acids. As DNA, the CDR3 is TGTGCCAGCAGTTTCAACCTTGCCTACGGGCAGTACTTC. Its translation: CASSFNLAYGQYF. The complete variable domain, with remaining parts taken from reference TRBV28 and TRBJ2-7, reads DVKVTQSSRYLVKRTGEKVFLECVQDMDHENMFWYRQDPGLGLRLIYFSYDVKMKEKGDIPEGYSVSREKKERFSLILESASTNQTSMYLCASSFNLAYGQYFGPGTRLTVT.

The CDR3 sequence: CASTVGASTEQYF. The DNA for the CDR3 is TGCGCCAGCACCGTCGGGGCCTCCACCGAGCAGTACTTC. This chain links TRBV5-1 with TRBJ2-7; D may match TRBD1 or TRBD2 (5 bases each). This CDR3 has 13 amino acids. V was clipped by 6 bases and J by 6 bases, with 16 bases between them. CDR1 is SGHRS and CDR2 is YFSETQ in the germline V gene. The variable domain in full, completed from reference TRBV5-1 and TRBJ2-7, reads KAGVTQTPRYLIKTRGQQVTLSCSPISGHRSVSWYQQTPGQGLQFLFEYFSETQRNKGNFPGRFSGRQFSNSRSEMNVSTLELGDSALYLCASTVGASTEQYFGPGTRLTVT.

About this clonotype itself: A clone one base away is much larger, so this may be a read error. This rearrangement joins TRBV7-8 to TRBJ2-2; TRBD1 matches 8 bases. V shed 1 base, J shed 4 bases, and the junction held 5 bases outside the gene matches. CDR1 and CDR2 from the germline V gene are SGHVS and FQNEAQ. This CDR3 has 16 amino acids. The CDR3 is CASSLGGQGGTGELFF. For the CDR3, the DNA is TGTGCCAGCAGCTTAGGTGGACAGGGAGGCACCGGGGAGCTGTTTTTT.

This clonotype was found many times. V gene TRBV7-9 combines with J gene TRBJ2-7; tentative D call: TRBD1 (5 bases). Germline V gene sequence: CDR1 SEHNR, CDR2 FQNEAQ (reference sequence). The CDR3 consists of 13 residues. With 5 bases removed from V and 3 bases from J, the gap between germline ends came to 11 bases. The CDR3 DNA reads TGTGCCAGCAGCCTAGGGGCGCGCTACGAGCAGTACTTC. This sequence encodes CASSLGARYEQYF.

This clonotype was found many times. The gene calls are TRBV6-5 and TRBJ1-6; no reliable D call. The CDR3 is 14 residues long. Trimming took 2 bases from V and 7 from J, leaving 9 bases between them. Germline V gene sequence: CDR1 MNHEY, CDR2 SVGAGI. CDR3 DNA: TGTGCCAGCAGTTACGACGGGTCAAATTCACCCCTCCACTTT. Translation: CASSYDGSNSPLHF.

As to this clonotype: Given a much more abundant clone one base away, this may be a read error. The chain is built from TRBV19 and TRBJ2-7; 10 nucleotides match TRBD1. The CDR3 has 15 residues. The ends lost 5 bases at V and 2 bases at J; junction bases unmatched: 6. Germline V lookup: CDR1 LNHDA, CDR2 SQIVND (reference sequence). CDR3 nucleotides: TGTGCCAGTAGTGCCGGGACAGGGGTCCCCTACGAGCAGTACTTC. Protein: CASSAGTGVPYEQYF.

About this clonotype itself: Being one base from a much bigger clone, this may be a read error. This rearrangement joins TRBV30 to TRBJ2-7, with D uncertain. The V end lost 0 bases, the J end lost 2 bases, and 5 bases lay between the germline ends. The CDR3 is 12 residues long. Germline V gene data show CDR1 as GTSNPN and CDR2 as SVGIG (reference sequence). The CDR3 spells CAWSVTPYEQYF. The CDR3 bases are TGTGCCTGGAGTGTAACCCCCTACGAGCAGTACTTC.

This clonotype turned up a few times. CDR3 sequence reads: CASSFTSGLETQYF. Written as DNA, the CDR3 is TGTGCCAGCAGCTTTACTAGCGGGTTAGAGACCCAGTACTTC. The genes are TRBV27 and TRBJ2-5; 9 bases fit TRBD2. V was clipped by 6 bases and J by 4 bases; unmatched bases: 6. The CDR3 has 14 residues. Germline loops: CDR1 MNHEY, CDR2 SMNVEV (reference sequence).

This chain connects TRBV6-2 or TRBV6-3 to TRBJ1-2; D ambiguous. The CDR3 runs 12 residues. V was pared by 6 bases and J by 1 base, with 6 bases between. CDR1 is MNHEY and CDR2 is SVGEGT in the germline V gene. The CDR3 spells CASRGLNYGYTF. The CDR3, as DNA: TGTGCCAGCAGAGGGCTTAACTATGGCTACACCTTC.

The sample holds a few counts of this clonotype. The chain combines TRBV7-9 with TRBJ2-7, with D tentatively TRBD2 (6 bases). The germline gives CDR1 SEHNR, CDR2 FQNEAQ (reference sequence). The germline V and J ends were trimmed by 3 bases and 2 bases, with 11 bases remaining between them. The CDR3 loop spans 14 amino acids. CDR3 protein: CASSFPGVPYEQYF. The CDR3 nucleotides are TGTGCCAGCAGCTTCCCGGGGGTTCCCTACGAGCAGTACTTC.